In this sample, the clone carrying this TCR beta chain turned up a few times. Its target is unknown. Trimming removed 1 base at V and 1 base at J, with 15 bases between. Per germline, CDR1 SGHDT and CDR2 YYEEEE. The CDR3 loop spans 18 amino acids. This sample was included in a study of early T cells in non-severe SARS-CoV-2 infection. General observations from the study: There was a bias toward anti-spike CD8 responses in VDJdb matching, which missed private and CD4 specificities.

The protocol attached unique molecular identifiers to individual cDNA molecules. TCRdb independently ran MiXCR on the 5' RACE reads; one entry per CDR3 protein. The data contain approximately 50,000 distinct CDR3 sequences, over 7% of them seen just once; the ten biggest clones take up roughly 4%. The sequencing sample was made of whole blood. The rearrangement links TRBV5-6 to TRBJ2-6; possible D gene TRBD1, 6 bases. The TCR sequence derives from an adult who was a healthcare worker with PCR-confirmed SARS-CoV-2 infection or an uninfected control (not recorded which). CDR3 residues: CASSLFTGTQSGANVLTF. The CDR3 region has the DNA TGTGCCAGCAGCTTGTTTACCGGGACACAATCTGGGGCCAACGTCCTGACTTTC.